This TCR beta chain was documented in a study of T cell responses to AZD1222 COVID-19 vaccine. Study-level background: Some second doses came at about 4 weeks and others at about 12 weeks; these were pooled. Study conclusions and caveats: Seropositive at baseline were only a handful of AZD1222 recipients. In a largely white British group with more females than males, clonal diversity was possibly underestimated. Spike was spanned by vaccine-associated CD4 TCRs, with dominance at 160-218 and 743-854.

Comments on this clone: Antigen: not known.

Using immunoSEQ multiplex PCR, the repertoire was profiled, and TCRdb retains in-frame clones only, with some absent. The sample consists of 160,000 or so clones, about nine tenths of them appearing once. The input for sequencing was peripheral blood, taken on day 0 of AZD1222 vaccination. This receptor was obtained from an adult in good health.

CDR3 sequence reads: CASSLAGQSSEKLFF. The CDR3 DNA reads as TGCGCCAGCAGCTTGGCCGGACAGTCTAGTGAAAAACTGTTTTTT. This sequence joins TRBV5-1 and TRBJ1-4; D may be TRBD1 (6 bases). The germline V gene encodes CDR1 SGHRS and CDR2 YFSETQ. V shed 0 bases and J shed 7 bases, with 13 bases lying between them. This CDR3 is built from 15 residues.